This TCR beta chain came from a study of T cells in Graves' hyperthyroidism and ophthalmopathy. Study-wide findings and caveats: A median about 7 months before onset, the model predicted ophthalmopathy.

Regions amplified from RNA transcripts were the TCR beta CDR3 regions. The study used the HTBI primer set for a first-round RT-PCR of the TCR CDR3. Each CDR3 protein is one row after TCRdb ran MiXCR on the multiplex PCR reads. The table includes hundreds of thousands of distinct CDR3 sequences, approximately 14% detected once. A word on this clonotype: Its target is unknown.

From germline, CDR1 is LNHDA and CDR2 SQIVND (reference sequence). This CDR3 spans 17 amino acids. Trimming removed 3 bases from V and 1 base from J, with 16 bases in between. Patients aged 18 to 65 had newly diagnosed hyperthyroidism of under 2 months' duration. The sample was blood. The chain has TRBV19 and TRBJ1-3; D not certain. The sequence came from a woman aged 25 to 39 with Graves' hyperthyroidism. CDR3 amino acids: CASSIRNPVQSGNTIYF. The DNA for the CDR3 is TGTGCCAGTAGTATCCGCAATCCAGTCCAATCTGGAAACACCATATATTTT.